The rows below give T cell receptor beta chains drawn from one sample of a study of blood T cell repertoires in COVID-19. Clones were read by immunoSEQ multiplex PCR, and TCRdb kept only the in-frame ones, dropping some. The sample lists a few hundred thousand clones, 65% to 90% seen once, with 7.1% in the top ten. The sample taken for sequencing was peripheral blood. All receptors derive from a woman aged 60-75 years with COVID-19, enrolled during active disease. CDR3s include the opening cysteine and the closing phenylalanine or tryptophan. The listing skips clone size in some rows; elsewhere it reads once, few, many or a size class.

CASSLDRGSGNTIYF TRBV5-4 .
CASSLGGLAGGYEQYF TRBV7-3 .
CASSERRDSYGYTF TRBV6-1 .
CATQGGGTSGYNEQFF TRBV25-1 .
CASSYARTGGNEKLFF TRBV6-2/TRBV6-3 .
CAISEGRTGWENYGYTF TRBV10-3 .
CASSLGTSGGYEQYF TRBV5-1 .
CASSPQLVNTEAFF TRBV6-5 .
CASSVRGSYNEQFF TRBV9 .
CASNPGTGGTGELFF TRBV5-1 .
CATSRETQYF TRBV19 once
CASSSSTGGYGYTF TRBV13 .
CASSYPQGADYGYTF TRBV11-2 .
CASSDRAGVGDTQYF TRBV6-1 .
CASSGPQGALGYTF TRBV5-1 few
CASSSGLAAYTDTQYF TRBV11-2 .
CASRPGLVPGELFF TRBV6-5 .
CASSEFLEQYF TRBV25-1 .
CASTGWISSYNEQFF TRBV7-2 .
CASSPFSTDTQYF TRBV18 once
CATSRDIAGGPNTQYF TRBV15 .
CASSIDPARIDYGYTF TRBV19 .
CASSVQGGETGELFF TRBV9 .
CASSQLQEADYGYTF TRBV7-9 .
CASSRTSSTGELFF TRBV5-1 .
CASSPQRGGPLDTQYF TRBV4-3 .